The clone carrying this TCR beta chain was detected only a few times. Its target is unknown. This entry comes from a study of T-cell reconstitution after alpha-beta-depleted transplantation in children. Broader study findings: As was reported, about two months after transplant, alpha-beta T cells came from several hundred expanded graft clones. Hyperexpanded clones declined; after one year, newly produced T cells mostly supplied diversity. Several patients had high TCRbeta diversity at day 60; it came from surviving recipient T cells and thymic progenitors.

CDR3 size: 17 residues. Germline V gene data show CDR1 as LGHNA and CDR2 as YNFKEQ. Unmatched junction bases numbered 6, after V lost 8 bases and J lost 0 bases. Library preparation (for TCRbeta) was performed with unique molecular identifiers. TCRdb passed the PCR reads through MiXCR, listing each CDR3 protein once. This table holds about 300,000 distinct CDR3 sequences, over 7% found once. The source of this sequence is a female patient aged 2-10 years who had a stem cell transplant for Fanconi anemia, so the T cells may come from the graft donor. V and J are TRBV4-2 and TRBJ2-5; 16 bases agree with TRBD2. Specimen: peripheral blood, collected 360 days after TCRalphabeta/CD19-depleted stem cell transplant. CDR3 coding DNA: TGTGCCAGCTCCGGGACTAGCGGGGGGGGCTACCAAGAGACCCAGTACTTC. Its protein is CASSGTSGGGYQETQYF.